These T cell receptor beta chains were read from a single sample in a study of blood T cell repertoires in COVID-19. Repertoires were generated with immunoSEQ multiplex PCR, while TCRdb's copy carries only in-frame clones and drops some. The table has about 120,000 clones, 55% to 75% seen once; the top ten hold around 0.9%. The sequenced sample was peripheral blood. These receptors originate from a human donor with acute or convalescent COVID-19. The donor label of this sample is uncertain. Both conserved end residues are part of each CDR3. D genes are given only for firm matches. Where a row states a size, it is once, few, many or the class of an expanded clone; other rows omit it.

j_call,d_call,clone_size,v_call,cdr3_aa,cdr3_nt
TRBJ2-1,.,.,TRBV2,CASIRGRDYNEQFF,TGTGCCAGCATAAGGGGAAGGGACTACAATGAGCAGTTCTTC
TRBJ2-7,TRBD1,.,TRBV28,CASIRAGGSYEQYF,TGTGCCAGCATACGGGCAGGGGGTTCCTACGAGCAGTACTTC
TRBJ2-5,TRBD2,.,TRBV7-9,CASSRGGYQETQYF,TGTGCCAGCTCCCGGGGGGGGTACCAAGAGACCCAGTACTTC
TRBJ2-7,TRBD2,.,TRBV2,CASKGGTSGSEQYF,TGTGCCAGCAAGGGCGGGACTAGCGGATCCGAGCAGTACTTC
TRBJ1-2,TRBD1,.,TRBV6-5,CASSTGQGARGYTF,TGTGCCAGCAGTACTGGACAGGGGGCGCGAGGCTACACCTTC
TRBJ2-3,.,.,TRBV7-9,CASSRQTGTRTDTQYF,TGTGCCAGCAGCCGACAGACCGGGACTCGCACAGATACGCAGTATTTT
TRBJ1-2,.,.,TRBV7-2,CASSLAIQQNYGYTF,TGTGCCAGCAGCTTAGCCATCCAACAGAACTATGGCTACACCTTC
TRBJ1-2,.,.,TRBV19,CASSLQGYYGYTF,TGTGCCAGTAGTCTACAGGGATACTATGGCTACACCTTC
TRBJ1-6,TRBD1,.,TRBV7-9,CASSSTGANSPLHF,TGTGCCAGCAGCTCGACAGGGGCTAATTCACCCCTCCACTTT
TRBJ2-5,.,.,TRBV7-8,CASSPAARASVETQYF,TGTGCCAGCAGCCCCGCGGCGAGGGCCAGCGTGGAGACCCAGTACTTC
TRBJ1-6,TRBD1,.,TRBV4-2,CASSQDGVRQGRNSPLHF,TGTGCCAGCAGCCAAGATGGCGTGAGACAGGGACGTAATTCACCCCTCCACTTT
TRBJ1-2,.,.,TRBV11-2,CASSASRGLESDYTF,TGTGCCAGCAGCGCCTCACGGGGGTTAGAGTCGGACTACACCTTC
TRBJ2-5,TRBD2,few,TRBV19,CASSTSGLVYETQYF,TGTGCCAGTAGTACCTCCGGACTAGTCTACGAGACCCAGTACTTC
TRBJ2-2,TRBD2,.,TRBV11-2,CASSLVPRGGTGELFF,TGTGCCAGCAGCTTAGTCCCCCGGGGGGGCACCGGGGAGCTGTTTTTT
TRBJ1-2,.,.,TRBV30,CAWRGQARYTF,TGTGCCTGGAGGGGGCAGGCTCGCTACACCTTC
TRBJ1-4,TRBD1,once,TRBV15,CATSRDREKLFF,TGTGCCACCAGCCGGGACAGGGAAAAACTGTTTTTT